Each of the 21 T cell receptor beta chains below was sequenced from the same sample in a study of blood T cell repertoires in COVID-19. TCRdb's copy holds only in-frame clones and misses some; the assay was immunoSEQ multiplex PCR. This table has 300,000 to 400,000 clones, roughly 85% appearing once. Sample: peripheral blood. These receptors were obtained from a human donor in a cohort sampled during active COVID-19.

V and J are TRBV14 and TRBJ2-1, with D uncertain. This CDR3 contains 14 residues. V lost 0 bases to trimming and J lost 4 bases, with 7 bases between them. The V gene's germline CDR1 is SGHDN and CDR2 FVKESK. CDR3 sequence (DNA): TGTGCCAGCAGCCAAGATGCCCGGTACAATGAGCAGTTCTTC. It specifies CASSQDARYNEQFF.

The rearrangement uses TRBV19 and TRBJ2-5; possibly TRBD1 for D (6 bases). V was pared by 5 bases and J by 3 bases, with 10 bases between. This CDR3 spans 13 amino acids. Germline V gives CDR1 LNHDA, CDR2 SQIVND (reference sequence). CDR3 residues: CASSPGQKETQYF. Here the CDR3 DNA reads TGTGCCAGTAGTCCCGGACAGAAAGAGACCCAGTACTTC.

Notes on this clone: This sample includes further DNA sequences coding for the same CDR3. J is TRBJ1-5 and V is TRBV27; D ambiguous. The CDR3 totals 14 residues. The V and J ends lost 0 bases and 7 bases respectively, with 10 bases between them. From germline, CDR1 is MNHEY and CDR2 SMNVEV (reference sequence). CDR3 sequence (DNA): TGTGCCAGCAGTTTATCCAGTTCAAACCAGCCCCAGCATTTT. Translated, it gives CASSLSSSNQPQHF.

The chain couples TRBV5-1 to TRBJ2-2, with D maybe TRBD1 (6 bases). This CDR3 spans 16 amino acids. CDR1 is SGHRS and CDR2 is YFSETQ in the germline V gene. V was shortened by 0 bases and J by 5 bases, with 14 bases between the two germline ends. Written as DNA, the CDR3 is TGCGCCAGCAGCTTGGGGACAGTTTCGTTAACCGGGGAGCTGTTTTTT. Encoded protein: CASSLGTVSLTGELFF.

The rearrangement links TRBV10-3 to TRBJ1-1; possible D gene TRBD1, 5 bases. Germline CDR1 ENHRY, CDR2 SYGVKD. V dropped 3 bases and J dropped 10 bases, with 15 bases sitting between them. The CDR3 loop spans 13 amino acids. The CDR3 sequence is CAISDPQGQGAFF. In DNA, the CDR3 is TGTGCCATCAGTGACCCCCAGGGCCAAGGAGCTTTCTTT.

The chain uses TRBV7-2 and TRBJ1-4; no reliable D call. The germline gives CDR1 SGHTA, CDR2 FQGNSA. With 3 bases removed from V and 3 bases from J, the gap between germline ends came to 5 bases. The CDR3 extends over 13 amino acids. The CDR3 loop is CASSLSPNEKLFF. Here the CDR3 DNA reads TGTGCCAGCAGCTTGAGCCCTAATGAAAAACTGTTTTTT.

The chain combines TRBV3-1 (or the pseudogene TRBV3-2) with TRBJ1-2; D not resolved. This CDR3 has 14 residues. In germline, CDR1 is LGHDT, CDR2 YNNKEL (reference sequence). Trimming removed 1 base from V and 8 bases from J, with 14 bases in between. CDR3 DNA sequence: TGTGCCAGCAGCCAAGTGGCCCCAACGGGGGGCTACACCTTC. Its protein is CASSQVAPTGGYTF.

This chain connects TRBV19 to TRBJ1-2; 10 bases agree with TRBD1. Germline V CDR1 and CDR2: LNHDA, SQIVND (reference sequence). Trimming removed 3 bases from V and 4 bases from J; junction bases left unmatched: 5. This CDR3 has 15 residues. The CDR3 loop reads CASSIPGQGLYGYTF. The CDR3 bases are TGTGCCAGTAGTATCCCGGGACAGGGGCTCTATGGCTACACCTTC.

This chain joins TRBV9 and TRBJ2-6; TRBD2 aligns across 13 bases. The ends lost 3 bases at V and 0 bases at J; junction bases unmatched: 9. Germline assignment: CDR1 SGDLS and CDR2 YYNGEE. The CDR3 runs to 20 residues. The CDR3 DNA reads TGTGCCAGCAGCGCGGGACTAGCGGGGACCCTTAACTCTGGGGCCAACGTCCTGACTTTC. It specifies CASSAGLAGTLNSGANVLTF.

The chain has TRBV5-1 and TRBJ2-1; D gene uncertain. The germline V gene encodes CDR1 SGHRS and CDR2 YFSETQ. V shed 0 bases and J shed 3 bases, with 7 bases lying between them. The CDR3 sequence is 14 residues long. The CDR3 DNA is TGCGCCAGCAGCTTGGGGAGCAACTACAATGAGCAGTTCTTC. Translation: CASSLGSNYNEQFF.

The chain carries TRBV24-1 and TRBJ2-1, with 7 bases identical to TRBD1. V lost 0 bases and J lost 3; bases outside the gene matches: 4. Germline V gene data show CDR1 as KGHDR and CDR2 as SFDVKD. The CDR3 totals 16 residues. The chain's CDR3 is CATSDLQGGGYNEQFF. The CDR3 DNA sequence: TGTGCCACCAGTGATTTGCAAGGGGGCGGCTACAATGAGCAGTTCTTC.

V and J are TRBV6-5 and TRBJ1-2; D unclear. Germline CDR1 is MNHEY and CDR2 is SVGAGI. The CDR3 is 15 residues long. Trimming stripped 6 bases from V and 1 base from J, with 15 bases between. The DNA for the CDR3 is TGTGCCAGCAGGGAGAGGGTCACCTTTAACTATGGCTACACCTTC. Translated, it gives CASRERVTFNYGYTF.

The genes are TRBV25-1 and TRBJ2-7, with 10 bases lining up with TRBD1. The germline gives CDR1 MGHDK, CDR2 SYGVNS. The CDR3 contains 16 residues. Trimming at V came to 1 base and at J to 0 bases, leaving 3 bases not matched to a gene. Written as DNA, the CDR3 is TGTGCCAGCAGTGAATCGAGGACAGGGGGCTCCTACGAGCAGTACTTC. This encodes CASSESRTGGSYEQYF.

The rearrangement joins TRBV3-1 (or the pseudogene TRBV3-2) to TRBJ1-1; the match to TRBD1 covers 8 bases. CDR3 length: 14 amino acids. Germline lookup yields CDR1 LGHDT and CDR2 YNNKEL (reference sequence). The junction had 8 bases not matched to a gene; V was cut back by 1 base and J by 10 bases. CDR3 sequence reads: CASSQAGGLLGAFF. As DNA, the CDR3 is TGTGCCAGCAGCCAAGCAGGGGGCTTATTAGGAGCTTTCTTT.

The genes are TRBV7-6 and TRBJ2-3, with 8 bases identical to TRBD2. This CDR3 has 15 amino acids. Germline lookup yields CDR1 SGHVS and CDR2 FNYEAQ. The junction had 8 bases not matched to a gene; V was cut back by 3 bases and J by 6 bases. CDR3 sequence: CASSFIAGGADTQYF. The DNA of the CDR3 is TGTGCCAGCAGCTTTATTGCGGGGGGCGCGGATACGCAGTATTTT.

This clone was recorded once. The same CDR3 is also encoded by other DNA sequences in this sample. This rearrangement joins TRBV18 to TRBJ1-5; no reliable D call. The V gene lost 2 bases and the J gene lost 4 bases, with 6 bases spanning the gap. Germline V gene sequence: CDR1 KGHSH, CDR2 LQKENI. This CDR3 spans 13 amino acids. CDR3 residues: CASSPGRNQPQHF. In DNA, the CDR3 is TGTGCCAGCTCACCAGGGAGGAATCAGCCCCAGCATTTT.

This rearrangement joins TRBV12-3 or TRBV12-4 to TRBJ1-1; no definite D call. V was clipped by 4 bases and J by 8 bases, with 14 bases between them. The CDR3 loop spans 13 amino acids. CDR3 nucleotides: TGTGCCAGCAGTTCGATGGGCGGGTACGAAGCTTTCTTT. It yields the protein CASSSMGGYEAFF.

The CDR3 sequence: CAIRTCGTGEDEQYF. The CDR3 DNA reads as TGTGCCATCCGGACGTGCGGGACAGGGGAGGACGAGCAGTACTTC. This chain links TRBV21-1 with TRBJ2-7; TRBD1 reflects the table's D call only, with no check against the DNA. TRBV21-1 is given as a pseudogene. The CDR3 covers 15 residues.

The rearrangement uses TRBV19 and TRBJ2-7; tentatively, D is TRBD2 (5 bases). The CDR3 is 15 residues long. CDR1 is LNHDA and CDR2 is SQIVND in the germline V gene (reference sequence). Between the trimmed V and J ends, which lost 5 bases and 3 bases, there was a span of 17 bases. CDR3 amino acids: CASSVPGMKGYEQYF. The CDR3 DNA follows: TGTGCCAGTAGTGTTCCCGGGATGAAGGGCTACGAGCAGTACTTC.

The chain employs TRBV2 and TRBJ2-7; 8 positions match TRBD1. The V segment lost 5 bases and the J segment 5 bases; nucleotides outside the gene matches: 5. The length of the CDR3 is 13 residues. Looked up from germline, CDR1 is SNHLY and CDR2 is FYNNEI. CDR3 region: CASSQDRDHEQYF. The CDR3 DNA sequence: TGTGCCAGCAGTCAGGACAGGGACCACGAGCAGTACTTC. The variable domain in full, with the rest retrieved from reference TRBV2 and TRBJ2-7, is EPEVTQTPSHQVTQMGQEVILRCVPISNHLYFYWYRQILGQKVEFLVSFYNNEISEKSEIFDDQFSVERPDGSNFTLKIRSTKLEDSAMYFCASSQDRDHEQYFGPGTRLTVT.

V gene TRBV7-2 combines with J gene TRBJ1-2; the D is unclear. This CDR3 has 13 residues. CDR1 is SGHTA and CDR2 is FQGNSA in the germline V gene. V was clipped by 2 bases and J by 4 bases, with 8 bases between them. The CDR3 loop reads CASSLSGSYGYTF. The CDR3 region has the DNA TGTGCCAGCAGCTTATCCGGGAGCTATGGCTACACCTTC.